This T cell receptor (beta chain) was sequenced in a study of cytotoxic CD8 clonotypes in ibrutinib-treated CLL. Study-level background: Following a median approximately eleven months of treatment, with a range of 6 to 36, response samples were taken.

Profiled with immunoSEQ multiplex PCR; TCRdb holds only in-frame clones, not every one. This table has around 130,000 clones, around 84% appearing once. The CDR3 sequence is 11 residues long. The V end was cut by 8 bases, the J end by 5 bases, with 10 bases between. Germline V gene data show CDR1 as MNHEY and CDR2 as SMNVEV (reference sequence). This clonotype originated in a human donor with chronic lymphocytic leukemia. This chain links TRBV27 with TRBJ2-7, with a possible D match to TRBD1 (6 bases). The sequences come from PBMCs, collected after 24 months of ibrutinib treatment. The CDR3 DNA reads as TGTGCCAGCTATGACAGGAACGAGCAGTACTTC. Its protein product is CASYDRNEQYF.